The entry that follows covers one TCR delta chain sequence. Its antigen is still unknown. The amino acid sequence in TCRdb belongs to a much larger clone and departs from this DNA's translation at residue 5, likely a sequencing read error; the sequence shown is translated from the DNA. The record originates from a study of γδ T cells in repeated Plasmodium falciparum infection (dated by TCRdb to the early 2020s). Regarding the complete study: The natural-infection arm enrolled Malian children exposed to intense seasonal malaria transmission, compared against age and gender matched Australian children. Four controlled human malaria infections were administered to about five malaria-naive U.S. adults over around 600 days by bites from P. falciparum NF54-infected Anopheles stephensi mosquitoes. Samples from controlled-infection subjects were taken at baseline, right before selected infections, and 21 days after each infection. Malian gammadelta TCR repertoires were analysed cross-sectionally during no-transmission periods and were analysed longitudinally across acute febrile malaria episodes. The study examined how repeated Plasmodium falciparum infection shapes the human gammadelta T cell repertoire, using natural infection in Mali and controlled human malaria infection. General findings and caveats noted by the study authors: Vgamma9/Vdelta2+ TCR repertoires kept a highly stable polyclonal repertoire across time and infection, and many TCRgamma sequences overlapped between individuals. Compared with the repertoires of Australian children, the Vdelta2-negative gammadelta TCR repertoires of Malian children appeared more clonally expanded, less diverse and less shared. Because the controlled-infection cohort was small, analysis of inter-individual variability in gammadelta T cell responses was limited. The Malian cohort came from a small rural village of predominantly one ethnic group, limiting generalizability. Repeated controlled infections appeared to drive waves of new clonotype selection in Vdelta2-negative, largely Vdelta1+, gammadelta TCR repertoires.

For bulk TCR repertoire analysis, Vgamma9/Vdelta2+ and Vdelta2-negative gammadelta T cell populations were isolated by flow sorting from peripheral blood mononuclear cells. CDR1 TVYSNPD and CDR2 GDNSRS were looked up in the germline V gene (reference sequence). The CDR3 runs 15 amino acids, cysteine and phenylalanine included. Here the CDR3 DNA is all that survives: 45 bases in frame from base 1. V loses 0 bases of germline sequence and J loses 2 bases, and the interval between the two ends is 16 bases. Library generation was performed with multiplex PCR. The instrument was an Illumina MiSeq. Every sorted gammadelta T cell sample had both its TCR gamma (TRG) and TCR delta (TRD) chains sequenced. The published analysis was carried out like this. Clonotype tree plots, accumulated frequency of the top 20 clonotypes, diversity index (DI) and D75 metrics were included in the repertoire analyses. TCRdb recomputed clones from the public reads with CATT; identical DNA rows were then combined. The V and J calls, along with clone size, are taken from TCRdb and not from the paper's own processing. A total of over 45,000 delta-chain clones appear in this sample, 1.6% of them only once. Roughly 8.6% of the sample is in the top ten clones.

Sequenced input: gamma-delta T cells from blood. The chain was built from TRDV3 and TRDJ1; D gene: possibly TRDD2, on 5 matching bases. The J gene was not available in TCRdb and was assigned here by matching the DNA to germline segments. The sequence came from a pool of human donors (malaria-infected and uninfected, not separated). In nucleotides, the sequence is TGTGCCTTTAGTATCGCCTACTCCCTTACCGATAAACTCATCTTT. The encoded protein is CAFSIAYSLTDKLIF.